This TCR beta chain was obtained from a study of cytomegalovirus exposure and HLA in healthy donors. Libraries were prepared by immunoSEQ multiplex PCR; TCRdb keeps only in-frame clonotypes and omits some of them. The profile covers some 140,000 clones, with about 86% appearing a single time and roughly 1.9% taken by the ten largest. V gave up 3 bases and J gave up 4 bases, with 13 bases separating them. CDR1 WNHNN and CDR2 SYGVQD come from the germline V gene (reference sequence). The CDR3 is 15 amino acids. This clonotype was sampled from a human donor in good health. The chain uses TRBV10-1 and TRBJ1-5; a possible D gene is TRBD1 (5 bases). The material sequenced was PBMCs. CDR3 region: CASSDQAGTNQPQHF. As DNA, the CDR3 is TGCGCCAGCAGTGATCAGGCAGGGACTAATCAGCCCCAGCATTTT.